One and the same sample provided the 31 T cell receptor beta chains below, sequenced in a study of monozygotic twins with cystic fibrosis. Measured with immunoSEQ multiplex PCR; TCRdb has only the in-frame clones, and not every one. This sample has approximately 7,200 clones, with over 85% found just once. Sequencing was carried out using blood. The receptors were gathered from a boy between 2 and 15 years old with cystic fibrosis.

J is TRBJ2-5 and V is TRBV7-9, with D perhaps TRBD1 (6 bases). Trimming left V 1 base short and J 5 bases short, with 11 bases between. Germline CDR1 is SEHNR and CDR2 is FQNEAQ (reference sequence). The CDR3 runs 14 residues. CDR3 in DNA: TGTGCCAGCAGCTTAGTCCCAGGGGTCGAGACCCAGTACTTC. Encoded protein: CASSLVPGVETQYF.

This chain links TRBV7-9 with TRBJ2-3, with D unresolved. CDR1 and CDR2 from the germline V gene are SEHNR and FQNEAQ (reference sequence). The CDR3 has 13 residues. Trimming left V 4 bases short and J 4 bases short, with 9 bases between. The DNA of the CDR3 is TGTGCCAGCAGCTCGACGGTTGCAGATACGCAGTATTTT. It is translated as CASSSTVADTQYF.

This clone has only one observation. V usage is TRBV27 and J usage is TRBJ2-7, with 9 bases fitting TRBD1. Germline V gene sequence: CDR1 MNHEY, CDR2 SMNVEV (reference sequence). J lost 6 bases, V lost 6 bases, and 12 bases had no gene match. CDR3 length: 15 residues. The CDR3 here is CASRRGTGWDREQYF. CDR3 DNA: TGTGCCAGCAGACGGGGGACAGGGTGGGATCGCGAGCAGTACTTC.

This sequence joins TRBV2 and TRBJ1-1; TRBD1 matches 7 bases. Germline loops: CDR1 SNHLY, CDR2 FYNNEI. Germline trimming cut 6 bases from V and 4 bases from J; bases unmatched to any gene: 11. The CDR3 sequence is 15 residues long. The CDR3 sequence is CASSGGGTAGTEAFF. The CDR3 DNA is TGTGCCAGCAGCGGAGGGGGGACAGCGGGCACTGAAGCTTTCTTT.

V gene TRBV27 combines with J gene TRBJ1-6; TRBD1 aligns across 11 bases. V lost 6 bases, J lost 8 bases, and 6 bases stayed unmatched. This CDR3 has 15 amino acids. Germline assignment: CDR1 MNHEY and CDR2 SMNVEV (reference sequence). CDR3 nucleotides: TGTGCCAGCAGATGGACAGGGGGCGGCTATTCACCCCTCCACTTT. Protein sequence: CASRWTGGGYSPLHF.

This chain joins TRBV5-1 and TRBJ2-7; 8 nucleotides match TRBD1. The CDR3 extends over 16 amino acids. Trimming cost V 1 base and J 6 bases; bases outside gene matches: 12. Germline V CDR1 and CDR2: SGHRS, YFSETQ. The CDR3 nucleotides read TGCGCCAGCAGCTTGCCGGGACAGGTAGTCCCAACCGAGCAGTACTTC. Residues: CASSLPGQVVPTEQYF.

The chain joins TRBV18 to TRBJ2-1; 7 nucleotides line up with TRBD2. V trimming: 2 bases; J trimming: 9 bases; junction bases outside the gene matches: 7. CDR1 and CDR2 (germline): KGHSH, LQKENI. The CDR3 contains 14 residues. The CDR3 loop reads CASSPRTSLGEQFF. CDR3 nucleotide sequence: TGTGCCAGCTCACCAAGGACTAGTTTGGGTGAGCAGTTCTTC. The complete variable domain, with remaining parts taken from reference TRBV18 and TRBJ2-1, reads NAGVMQNPRHLVRRRGQEARLRCSPMKGHSHVYWYRQLPEEGLKFMVYLQKENIIDESGMPKERFSAEFPKEGPSILRIQQVVRGDSAAYFCASSPRTSLGEQFFGPGTRLTVL.

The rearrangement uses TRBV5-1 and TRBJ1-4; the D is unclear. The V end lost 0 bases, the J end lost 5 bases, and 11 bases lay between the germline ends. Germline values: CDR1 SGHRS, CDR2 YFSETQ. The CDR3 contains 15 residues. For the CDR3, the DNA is TGCGCCAGCAGCTTGGAAGTTCTATTGAATGAAAAACTGTTTTTT. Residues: CASSLEVLLNEKLFF.

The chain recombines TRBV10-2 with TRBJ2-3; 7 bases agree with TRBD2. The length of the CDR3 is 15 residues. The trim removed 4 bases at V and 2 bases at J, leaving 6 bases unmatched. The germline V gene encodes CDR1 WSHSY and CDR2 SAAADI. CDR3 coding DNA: TGCGCCAGCAGTGTGGGACTACTCCACACAGATACGCAGTATTTT. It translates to CASSVGLLHTDTQYF.

The CDR3 reads CASSEQGAGGETQYF. In nucleotides, the CDR3 is TGTGCCAGCAGTGAACAGGGGGCAGGTGGGGAGACCCAGTACTTC. The V gene is TRBV2, the J gene TRBJ2-5; 8 bases align to TRBD1. Germline trimming cut 2 bases from V and 5 bases from J; bases unmatched to any gene: 7. This CDR3 contains 15 residues. The germline gives CDR1 SNHLY, CDR2 FYNNEI.

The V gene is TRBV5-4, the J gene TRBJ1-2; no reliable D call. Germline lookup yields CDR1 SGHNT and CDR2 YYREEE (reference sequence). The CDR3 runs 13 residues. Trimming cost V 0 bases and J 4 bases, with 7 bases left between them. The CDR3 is CASSLETSYGYTF. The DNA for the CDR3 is TGTGCCAGCAGCTTGGAGACATCCTATGGCTACACCTTC.

CDR3: CASSQDKVEATNEKLFF. In nucleotides, the CDR3 is TGCGCCAGCAGCCAAGATAAAGTTGAGGCAACTAATGAAAAACTGTTTTTT. This chain connects TRBV4-1 to TRBJ1-4; D unclear. Germline V gene sequence: CDR1 MGHRA, CDR2 YSYEKL. This CDR3 region has 17 residues. Trimming pared 0 bases from V and 0 bases from J, leaving 11 bases between.

CDR3 protein: CASSDTGTGGNEQYF. CDR3 sequence (DNA): TGTGCCAGCAGCGACACCGGGACAGGGGGGAACGAGCAGTACTTC. This chain uses TRBV11-2 with TRBJ2-7; 11 positions agree with TRBD1. The trim removed 5 bases at V and 5 bases at J, leaving 8 bases unmatched. The CDR3 runs 15 residues. The germline CDR1 and CDR2 sequences are SGHAT and FQNNGV.

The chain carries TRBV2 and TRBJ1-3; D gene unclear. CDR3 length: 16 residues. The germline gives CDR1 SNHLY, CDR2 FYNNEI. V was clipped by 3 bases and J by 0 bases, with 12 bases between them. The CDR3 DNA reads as TGTGCCAGCAGTGATTATTGGCAAAGCTCTGGAAACACCATATATTTT. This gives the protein CASSDYWQSSGNTIYF.

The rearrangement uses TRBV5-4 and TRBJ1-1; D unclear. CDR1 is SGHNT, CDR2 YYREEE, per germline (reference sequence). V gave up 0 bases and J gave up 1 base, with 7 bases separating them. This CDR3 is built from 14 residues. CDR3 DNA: TGTGCCAGCAGCTTGGATCAGGAGAACACTGAAGCTTTCTTT. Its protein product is CASSLDQENTEAFF.

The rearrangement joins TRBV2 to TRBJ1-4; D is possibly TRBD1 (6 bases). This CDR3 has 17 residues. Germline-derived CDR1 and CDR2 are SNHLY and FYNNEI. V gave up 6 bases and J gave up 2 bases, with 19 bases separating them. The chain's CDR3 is CASSDPTGRATNEKLFF. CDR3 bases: TGTGCCAGCAGCGACCCCACAGGGAGGGCTACTAATGAAAAACTGTTTTTT.

CDR3 coding DNA: TGTGCCAGCAGCGTCAGCTCCTACGAGCAGTACTTC. The encoded protein is CASSVSSYEQYF. This chain uses TRBV7-9 with TRBJ2-7; D call uncertain. The CDR3 is made up of 12 amino acids. The germline V and J ends were trimmed by 5 bases and 0 bases, with 5 bases remaining between them. Germline loops: CDR1 SEHNR, CDR2 FQNEAQ (reference sequence).

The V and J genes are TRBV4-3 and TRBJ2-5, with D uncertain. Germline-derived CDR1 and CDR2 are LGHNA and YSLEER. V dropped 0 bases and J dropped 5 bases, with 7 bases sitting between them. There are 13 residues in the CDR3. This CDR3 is CASSQDRTETQYF. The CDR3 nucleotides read TGCGCCAGCAGCCAAGATAGGACGGAGACCCAGTACTTC.

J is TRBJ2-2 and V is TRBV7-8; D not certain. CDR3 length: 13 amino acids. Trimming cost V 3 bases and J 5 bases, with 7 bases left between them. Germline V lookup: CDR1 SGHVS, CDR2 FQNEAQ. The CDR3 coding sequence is TGTGCCAGCAGCTTTGGGGATACCGGGGAGCTGTTTTTT. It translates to CASSFGDTGELFF. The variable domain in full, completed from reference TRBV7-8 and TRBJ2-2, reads GAGVSQSPRYKVAKRGQDVALRCDPISGHVSLFWYQQALGQGPEFLTYFQNEAQLDKSGLPSDRFFAERPEGSVSTLKIQRTQQEDSAVYLCASSFGDTGELFFGEGSRLTVL.

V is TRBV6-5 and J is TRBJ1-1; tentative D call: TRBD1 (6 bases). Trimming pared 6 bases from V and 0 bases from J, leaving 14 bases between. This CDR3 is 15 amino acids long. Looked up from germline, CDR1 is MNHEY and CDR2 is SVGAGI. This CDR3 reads CASRKKGGVNTEAFF. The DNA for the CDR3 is TGTGCCAGCAGAAAAAAGGGGGGGGTGAACACTGAAGCTTTCTTT.

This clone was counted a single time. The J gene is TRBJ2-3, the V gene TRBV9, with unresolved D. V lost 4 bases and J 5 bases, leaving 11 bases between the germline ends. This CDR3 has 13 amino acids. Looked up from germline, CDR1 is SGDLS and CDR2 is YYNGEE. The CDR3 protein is CASSPQPRDTQYF. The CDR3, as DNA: TGTGCCAGCAGCCCCCAACCCCGAGATACGCAGTATTTT.

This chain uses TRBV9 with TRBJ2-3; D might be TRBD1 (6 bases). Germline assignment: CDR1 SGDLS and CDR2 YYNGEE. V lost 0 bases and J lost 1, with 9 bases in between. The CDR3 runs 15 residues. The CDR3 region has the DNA TGTGCCAGCAGCGTAGGGTGGGGGCGCACAGATACGCAGTATTTT. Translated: CASSVGWGRTDTQYF.

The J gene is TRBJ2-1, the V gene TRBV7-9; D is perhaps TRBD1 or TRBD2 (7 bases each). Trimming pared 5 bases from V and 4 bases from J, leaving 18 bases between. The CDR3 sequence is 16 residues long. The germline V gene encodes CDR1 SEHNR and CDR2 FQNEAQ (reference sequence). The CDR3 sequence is CASSPGGGSQYNEQFF. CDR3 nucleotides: TGTGCCAGCAGCCCAGGGGGGGGCTCCCAATACAATGAGCAGTTCTTC.

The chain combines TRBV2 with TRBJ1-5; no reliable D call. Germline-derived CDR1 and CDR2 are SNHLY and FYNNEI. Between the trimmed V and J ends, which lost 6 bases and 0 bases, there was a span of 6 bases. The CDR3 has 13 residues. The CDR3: CASRQNSNQPQHF. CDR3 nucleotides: TGTGCCAGCAGACAGAATAGCAATCAGCCCCAGCATTTT.

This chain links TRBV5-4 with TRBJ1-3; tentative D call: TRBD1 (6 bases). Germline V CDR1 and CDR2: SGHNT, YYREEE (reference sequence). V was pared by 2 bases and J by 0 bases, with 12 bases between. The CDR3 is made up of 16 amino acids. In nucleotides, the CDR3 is TGTGCCAGCAGCTTTCCAGGGGATATCTCTGGAAACACCATATATTTT. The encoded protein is CASSFPGDISGNTIYF.

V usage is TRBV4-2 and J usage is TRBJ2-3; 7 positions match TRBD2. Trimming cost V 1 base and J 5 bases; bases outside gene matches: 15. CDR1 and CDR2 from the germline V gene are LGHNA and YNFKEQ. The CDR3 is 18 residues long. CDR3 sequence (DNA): TGTGCCAGCAGCCAAGGATGGGTCGCGGGGGATGGTGGAGATACGCAGTATTTT. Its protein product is CASSQGWVAGDGGDTQYF.

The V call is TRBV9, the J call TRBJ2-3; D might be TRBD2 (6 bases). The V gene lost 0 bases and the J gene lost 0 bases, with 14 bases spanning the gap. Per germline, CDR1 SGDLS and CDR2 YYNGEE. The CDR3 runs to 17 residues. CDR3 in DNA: TGTGCCAGCAGCGTAGGGAGGGCGGGGTCTAGCACAGATACGCAGTATTTT. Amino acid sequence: CASSVGRAGSSTDTQYF.

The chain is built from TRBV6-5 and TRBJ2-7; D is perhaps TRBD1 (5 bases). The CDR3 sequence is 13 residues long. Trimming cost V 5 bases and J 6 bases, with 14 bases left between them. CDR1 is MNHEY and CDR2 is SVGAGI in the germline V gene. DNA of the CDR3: TGTGCCAGCAGTAAAACTCAGGGTTCCGAGCAGTACTTC. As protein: CASSKTQGSEQYF.

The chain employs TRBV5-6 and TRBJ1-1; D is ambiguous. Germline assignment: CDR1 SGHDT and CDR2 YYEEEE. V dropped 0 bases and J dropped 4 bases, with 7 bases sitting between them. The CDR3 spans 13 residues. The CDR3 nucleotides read TGTGCCAGCAGCTTGGGGGGATCCACTGAAGCTTTCTTT. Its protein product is CASSLGGSTEAFF.

The CDR3 bases are TGCGCCAGCAGCCAAGTAGTGAGACTAGCGGGGGGGCCGGACACCGGGGAGCTGTTTTTT. Its protein product is CASSQVVRLAGGPDTGELFF. The chain links TRBV4-1 to TRBJ2-2; 14 bases are shared with TRBD2. There are 20 residues in the CDR3. Germline trimming cut 1 base from V and 3 bases from J; bases unmatched to any gene: 10. Germline CDR1 and CDR2: MGHRA and YSYEKL.

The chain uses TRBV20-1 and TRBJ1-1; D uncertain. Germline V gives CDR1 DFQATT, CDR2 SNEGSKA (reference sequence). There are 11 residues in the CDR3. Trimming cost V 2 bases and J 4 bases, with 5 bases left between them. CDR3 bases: TGCAGTGCTAGATGGGGCACTGAAGCTTTCTTT. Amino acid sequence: CSARWGTEAFF.